One and the same sample provided the 25 T cell receptor beta chains below, sequenced in a study of cytomegalovirus exposure and HLA in healthy donors. Primers: 60 Vbeta forward and 13 Jbeta reverse. Using immunoSEQ multiplex PCR, the repertoire was profiled, and TCRdb retains in-frame clones only, with some absent. The sample records about 160,000 clones, around 90% being singletons. Sequencing was carried out using PBMCs. The receptors were gathered from a young woman in good health and CMV-seronegative.

This chain joins TRBV19 and TRBJ1-1; D may be TRBD1 (5 bases). Germline V gene lookup returns CDR1 LNHDA and CDR2 SQIVND (reference sequence). This CDR3 spans 16 amino acids. The germline V and J ends were trimmed by 3 bases and 1 base, with 15 bases remaining between them. The CDR3 DNA reads TGTGCCAGTAGTATCGGCCGGGGGAGCGAGAACACTGAAGCTTTCTTT. Translation gives CASSIGRGSENTEAFF.

This chain links TRBV7-2 with TRBJ2-4, with 8 nucleotides matching TRBD1. V was pared by 1 base and J by 8 bases, with 7 bases of the junction left unmatched. The CDR3 runs to 15 residues. CDR1 and CDR2 from the germline V gene are SGHTA and FQGNSA. The CDR3 protein is CASSLGDRRLDIQYF. The CDR3 coding sequence is TGTGCCAGCAGCTTAGGGGACAGGCGCCTTGACATTCAGTACTTC.

This clone was seen more than once but under ten times. V usage is TRBV28 and J usage is TRBJ1-2; D gene unclear. Germline V gives CDR1 MDHEN, CDR2 SYDVKM. The CDR3 loop spans 13 amino acids. With 1 base removed from V and 5 bases from J, the gap between germline ends came to 8 bases. CDR3 bases: TGTGCCAGCAGTTTATCGGCGGGTTATGGCTACACCTTC. Its protein product is CASSLSAGYGYTF.

This sequence joins TRBV14 and TRBJ2-5; D ambiguous. The better agreement between TRBJ2-7 and the DNA end casts doubt on the J call. Germline values: CDR1 SGHDN, CDR2 FVKESK. The CDR3 is 15 amino acids. CDR3 sequence: CASSRILSASYEQYF. CDR3 bases: TGTGCCAGCAGCCGAATCTTATCCGCCTCCTACGAGCAGTACTTC.

The chain uses TRBV5-1 and TRBJ1-2; D is possibly TRBD1 (6 bases). CDR1 is SGHRS, CDR2 YFSETQ, per germline. The CDR3 length is 15 residues. Trimming took 2 bases from V and 5 from J, leaving 16 bases between them. CDR3 bases: TGCGCCAGCAGCTTAAGCAGGGGTTTTGAGTATGGCTACACCTTC. Protein sequence: CASSLSRGFEYGYTF.

This clone was counted a single time. The rearrangement uses TRBV27 and TRBJ2-7; perhaps TRBD2 as D (5 bases). Germline CDR1 reads MNHEY; CDR2 reads SMNVEV (reference sequence). The CDR3 is 13 residues long. V lost 8 bases to trimming and J lost 7 bases, with 18 bases between them. CDR3 residues: CASGDQEVGEQYF. In nucleotides, the CDR3 is TGTGCCAGCGGAGACCAGGAGGTGGGGGAGCAGTACTTC.

About this clone: The junction and the germline gene differ at one end; a read error may be behind it. V and J are TRBV7-7 and TRBJ2-4; maybe TRBD1 (5 bases). This CDR3 is 8 amino acids long. From germline, CDR1 is SSHAT and CDR2 FNYEAQ (reference sequence). This chain's CDR3 is CASSTDSF. For the CDR3, the DNA is TGTGCCAGCAGCACTGACAGTTTC.

This chain uses TRBV10-2 with TRBJ1-1, with D possibly being TRBD1 (6 bases). The CDR3 contains 14 residues. CDR1 is WSHSY and CDR2 is SAAADI in the germline V gene. Trimming took off 6 bases at V and 4 bases at J, with 15 bases between the two ends. In nucleotides, the CDR3 is TGCGCCAGCAGCGCAGGGGCCGGAAGCACTGAAGCTTTCTTT. It codes for CASSAGAGSTEAFF.

The sample holds a few counts of this clone. V and J are TRBV29-1 and TRBJ2-5; D is unresolved. The germline V gene has CDR1 SQVTM and CDR2 ANQGSEA. CDR3 length: 14 amino acids. The V end was cut by 4 bases, the J end by 4 bases, with 16 bases between. CDR3 loop: CSVVAQPSGETQYF. The DNA of the CDR3 is TGCAGCGTTGTAGCCCAGCCCAGTGGAGAGACCCAGTACTTC.

J is TRBJ1-2 and V is TRBV6-1; maybe TRBD1 (6 bases). CDR3 length equals 16 residues. In germline, CDR1 is MNHNS, CDR2 SASEGT. With 1 base removed from V and 7 bases from J, the gap between germline ends came to 19 bases. CDR3 nucleotides: TGTGCCAGCAGTGAAGGTGGTGGCAGGGGCCGGGGTGGCTACACCTTC. Protein product: CASSEGGGRGRGGYTF.

This clone was observed a few times. The chain links TRBV4-2 to TRBJ2-3; perhaps TRBD1 as D (7 bases). Trimming pared 2 bases from V and 1 base from J, leaving 16 bases between. Germline loops: CDR1 LGHNA, CDR2 YNFKEQ. This CDR3 has 17 amino acids. This CDR3 is CASSQTWGGQGTDTQYF. In DNA form, the CDR3 reads TGTGCCAGCAGCCAAACTTGGGGAGGACAGGGCACAGATACGCAGTATTTT.

The chain couples TRBV7-2 to TRBJ2-3, with D possibly TRBD2 on 6 matching bases. This CDR3 is 13 amino acids long. CDR1 and CDR2 from the germline V gene are SGHTA and FQGNSA. Deletions cut 11 bases from V and 0 bases from J, with 12 bases between. DNA of the CDR3: TGTGCCGGGTGGGGGGAGAGCACAGATACGCAGTATTTT. Translating it yields CAGWGESTDTQYF.

The rearrangement uses TRBV29-1 and TRBJ1-2; D gene unclear. Germline V lookup: CDR1 SQVTM, CDR2 ANQGSEA. CDR3 length: 12 residues. Trimming cost V 4 bases and J 5 bases, with 11 bases left between them. The CDR3 protein is CSVGAPSYGYTF. CDR3 DNA sequence: TGCAGCGTTGGGGCGCCGTCTTATGGCTACACCTTC.

The chain joins TRBV29-1 to TRBJ2-7, with TRBD1 identical over 10 bases. Germline CDR1 is SQVTM and CDR2 is ANQGSEA. This CDR3 comprises 16 residues. V lost 7 bases to trimming and J lost 0 bases; unmatched junction nucleotides: 12. CDR3 protein: CSAVGQGRYNSYEQYF. CDR3 DNA sequence: TGCAGCGCCGTGGGACAGGGGCGTTACAACTCCTACGAGCAGTACTTC.

The chain recombines TRBV4-2 with TRBJ1-6, with a possible D match to TRBD1 (6 bases). Germline V gene sequence: CDR1 LGHNA, CDR2 YNFKEQ. V lost 0 bases to trimming and J lost 2 bases, with 14 bases between them. The CDR3 has 18 residues. CDR3 coding DNA: TGTGCCAGCAGCCAAGATCGGGGGGCAGGCACCTATAATTCACCCCTCCACTTT. Its protein is CASSQDRGAGTYNSPLHF.

The chain joins TRBV9 to TRBJ2-7, with TRBD1 identical over 7 bases. Germline CDR1 SGDLS, CDR2 YYNGEE. This CDR3 contains 13 residues. V was pared by 4 bases and J by 5 bases, with 6 bases of the junction left unmatched. In DNA form, the CDR3 reads TGTGCCAGCAGCCCCCGACAGGGCCACGAGCAGTACTTC. Its translation: CASSPRQGHEQYF.

This CDR3 reads CASSPPGLAGGRDTQYF. CDR3 nucleotide sequence: TGTGCCAGCAGCCCCCCGGGACTAGCGGGGGGTAGGGATACGCAGTATTTT. The chain uses TRBV13 and TRBJ2-3, with TRBD2 identical over 15 bases. Per the germline V gene, CDR1 is PRHDT and CDR2 is FYEKMQ (reference sequence). The length of the CDR3 is 17 residues. The trim removed 5 bases at V and 6 bases at J, leaving 9 bases unmatched.

V usage is TRBV27 and J usage is TRBJ2-7, with D maybe TRBD2 (6 bases). V was clipped by 6 bases and J by 2 bases, with 17 bases between them. CDR3 length: 15 residues. Germline CDR1 MNHEY, CDR2 SMNVEV (reference sequence). In nucleotides, the CDR3 is TGTGCCAGCAGCCTCGGGACGGCGGGGACCTACGAGCAGTACTTC. Encoded protein: CASSLGTAGTYEQYF.

DNA of the CDR3: TGTGCCAGCAGCTTAGCGGGGGGGGCTGGGGCCAACGTCCTGACTTTC. Its protein is CASSLAGGAGANVLTF. The V call is TRBV7-8, the J call TRBJ2-6; 7 nucleotides match TRBD2. V lost 0 bases, J lost 2 bases, and 1 base stayed unmatched. This CDR3 comprises 16 residues. Germline CDR1 reads SGHVS; CDR2 reads FQNEAQ.

J is TRBJ2-3 and V is TRBV5-1, with D perhaps matching TRBD2 (6 bases). The germline V gene encodes CDR1 SGHRS and CDR2 YFSETQ. Trimming stripped 0 bases from V and 7 bases from J, with 12 bases between. CDR3 length equals 14 residues. Here the CDR3 DNA reads TGCGCCAGCAGCTTGGGGGGGGAAGCGAATACGCAGTATTTT. Encoded protein: CASSLGGEANTQYF. Full variable domain (outside the CDR3, taken from reference TRBV5-1 and TRBJ2-3): KAGVTQTPRYLIKTRGQQVTLSCSPISGHRSVSWYQQTPGQGLQFLFEYFSETQRNKGNFPGRFSGRQFSNSRSEMNVSTLELGDSALYLCASSLGGEANTQYFGPGTRLTVL.

The chain joins TRBV7-3 to TRBJ1-2; 9 nucleotides match TRBD1. From germline, CDR1 is SGHTA and CDR2 FQGTGA. The CDR3 consists of 18 residues. With V trimmed by 5 bases and J by 7 bases, 20 bases remained unmatched. CDR3 amino acids: CASSMTGQGRGKEGGYTF. The DNA for the CDR3 is TGTGCCAGCAGCATGACGGGACAGGGAAGAGGAAAGGAGGGTGGCTACACCTTC.

The rearrangement uses TRBV9 and TRBJ1-5; possibly TRBD1 for D (6 bases). Looked up from germline, CDR1 is SGDLS and CDR2 is YYNGEE. The V and J ends lost 0 bases and 5 bases respectively, with 9 bases between them. The CDR3 has 14 amino acids. This CDR3 reads CASSVGKGDQPQHF. CDR3 DNA: TGTGCCAGCAGCGTAGGAAAGGGGGATCAGCCCCAGCATTTT.

The CDR3 coding sequence is TGTGCCAGCAGCATTAGGACAGGACATGAGCAGTTCTTC. Its translation is CASSIRTGHEQFF. The chain employs TRBV7-8 and TRBJ2-1, with TRBD1 matching over 7 bases. CDR1 SGHVS and CDR2 FQNEAQ come from the germline V gene. The CDR3 loop spans 13 amino acids. Losses at the gene ends were 5 bases for V and 8 bases for J; bases not matched to a gene: 6.

The chain carries TRBV28 and TRBJ2-7; possible D gene TRBD2, 5 bases. CDR1 and CDR2 from the germline V gene are MDHEN and SYDVKM. The CDR3 has 15 amino acids. The ends were cut back, 2 bases at V and 2 bases at J, with 13 bases in the middle. This chain's CDR3 is CASSLEVSVTYEQYF. The CDR3, as DNA: TGTGCCAGCAGTTTAGAAGTTAGCGTCACCTACGAGCAGTACTTC.

V gene TRBV15 combines with J gene TRBJ1-2; 8 nucleotides match TRBD1. Germline CDR1 is LNHNV and CDR2 is YYDKDF (reference sequence). This CDR3 has 14 residues. The J segment lost 3 bases and the V segment lost 3 bases, leaving 3 bases of the junction unmatched. The CDR3 DNA reads as TGTGCCACCAGCAGGGTGGACAGGGACTATGGCTACACCTTC. Protein product: CATSRVDRDYGYTF.